These T cell receptor beta chains were read from a single sample in a study of cytomegalovirus exposure and HLA in healthy donors. Using immunoSEQ multiplex PCR, the repertoire was profiled, and TCRdb retains in-frame clones only, with some absent. The repertoire table contains 35,000 to 50,000 clones. The specimen was PBMCs. The receptor source for this set is a male donor in good health and CMV-seronegative. Each CDR3 is given with its conserved first and last residue. A D gene is named only where the DNA matches it firmly. Only part of the rows carry a size: once, few, many, or a class if the clone is expanded.

TRBJ2-7,TRBV12-5,NA,NA,CASGFPEGYEQYF,TGTGCTAGTGGTTTCCCGGAGGGCTACGAGCAGTACTTC
TRBJ1-1,TRBV19,TRBD1,NA,CASSGQVSTEAFF,TGTGCCAGTAGCGGACAGGTTAGCACTGAAGCTTTCTTT
TRBJ2-1,TRBV2,NA,NA,CARGHTIANEQFF,TGTGCCAGGGGACACACCATTGCAAATGAGCAGTTCTTC
TRBJ1-2,TRBV19,NA,NA,CASNQAGTLYGYTF,TGTGCCAGTAACCAAGCCGGGACACTTTATGGCTACACCTTC
TRBJ2-7,TRBV6-1,TRBD2,NA,CASSPPTSGRLLF,TGTGCCAGCAGTCCACCCACTAGCGGGAGGCTCCTCTTC
TRBJ2-5,TRBV5-6,TRBD2,NA,CASSFWGGETQYF,TGTGCCAGCAGCTTTTGGGGGGGTGAGACCCAGTACTTC
TRBJ2-1,TRBV30,NA,NA,CAWRRLRKPYNEQFF,TGTGCCTGGAGGAGGTTACGAAAGCCCTACAATGAGCAGTTCTTC
TRBJ1-4,TRBV27,NA,NA,CASSLDGDEKLFF,TGTGCCAGCAGTTTGGACGGGGATGAAAAACTGTTTTTT
TRBJ2-1,TRBV5-4,TRBD2,NA,CASSLVAGDGNEQFF,TGTGCCAGCAGCTTGGTAGCGGGAGACGGCAATGAGCAGTTCTTC
TRBJ2-7,TRBV11-2,NA,NA,CASSDRRRDRSYEQYF,TGTGCCAGCAGCGATCGCCGGCGGGATAGATCCTACGAGCAGTACTTC
TRBJ2-7,TRBV28,NA,NA,CASNSRGNSYEQYF,TGTGCCAGCAACTCCAGGGGAAACTCCTACGAGCAGTACTTC
TRBJ2-7,TRBV27,TRBD2,NA,CASRNGGGGYEQYF,TGTGCCAGCAGGAACGGCGGGGGTGGGTACGAGCAGTACTTC
TRBJ2-1,TRBV5-6,NA,NA,CASSLRQVIGEQFF,TGTGCCAGCAGCTTAAGGCAGGTCATTGGTGAGCAGTTCTTC
TRBJ2-7,TRBV27,NA,NA,CASSLARDSYEQYF,TGTGCCAGCAGTTTGGCGCGGGACTCCTACGAGCAGTACTTC
TRBJ2-7,TRBV28,NA,NA,CASSPPGLSYEQYF,TGTGCCAGCAGTCCGCCGGGACTCTCCTACGAGCAGTACTTC
TRBJ2-1,TRBV5-1,TRBD2,NA,CASISPAGDSFF,TGCGCCAGCATATCCCCCGCGGGAGATTCGTTCTTC
TRBJ2-2,TRBV6-5,NA,NA,CASRRRMNTGELFF,TGTGCCAGCCGGAGGCGTATGAACACCGGGGAGCTGTTTTTT
TRBJ2-7,TRBV30,TRBD2,NA,CAWSPAGGEQYF,TGTGCCTGGAGTCCAGCGGGAGGCGAGCAGTACTTC
TRBJ2-7,TRBV5-5,TRBD2,NA,CASSPGLAVEQYF,TGTGCCAGCAGTCCCGGACTAGCGGTAGAGCAGTACTTC
TRBJ2-7,TRBV11-2,NA,NA,CASSLVQASEQYF,TGTGCCAGCAGCTTAGTTCAAGCATCCGAGCAGTACTTC
TRBJ1-1,TRBV30,NA,NA,CAWSVDTLNTEAFF,TGTGCCTGGAGTGTGGACACCTTGAACACTGAAGCTTTCTTT
TRBJ2-1,TRBV6-1,TRBD1,NA,CASRGGPGHEQFF,TGTGCCAGCAGAGGGGGCCCGGGCCATGAGCAGTTCTTC
TRBJ1-2,TRBV19,NA,medium-sized,CASSEGTGYGYTF,TGTGCCAGTTCTGAGGGAACTGGGTATGGCTACACCTTC
TRBJ1-1,TRBV18,TRBD1,NA,CASSPDRDTEAFF,TGTGCCAGCTCTCCCGACAGGGACACTGAAGCTTTCTTT
TRBJ2-7,TRBV9,TRBD2,NA,CASSATSGSYEQYF,TGTGCCAGCAGTGCGACTAGCGGGAGCTACGAGCAGTACTTC
TRBJ2-3,TRBV5-6,NA,NA,CASSLRGGRTDTQYF,TGTGCCAGCAGCTTACGGGGAGGCCGAACAGATACGCAGTATTTT
TRBJ2-1,TRBV6-6,TRBD2,NA,CASSTLRTSVNEQFF,TGTGCCAGCAGTACCCTCCGGACTAGCGTGAATGAGCAGTTCTTC
TRBJ2-4,TRBV7-8,NA,NA,CASSLRRASLLEAKNIQYF,TGTGCCAGCAGCTTAAGGAGGGCCAGTTTGCTCGAGGCCAAAAACATTCAGTACTTC
TRBJ1-2,TRBV6-6,TRBD1,NA,CASSVTPTGKSGYTF,TGTGCCAGCAGTGTCACTCCGACAGGGAAGAGTGGCTACACCTTC
TRBJ2-7,TRBV6-7,NA,NA,CASSYSGAPYLYEQYF,TGTGCCAGCAGTTACTCGGGAGCCCCCTACCTCTACGAGCAGTACTTC
TRBJ2-7,TRBV7-4,TRBD2,NA,CASSLPYRLAGGPPAYEQYF,TGTGCCAGCAGCTTACCCTACCGACTAGCGGGAGGGCCCCCCGCCTACGAGCAGTACTTC
TRBJ2-7,TRBV10-3,TRBD2,NA,CAISGSWTSGRREQYF,TGTGCCATCAGTGGCTCCTGGACTAGCGGGAGAAGGGAGCAGTACTTC
TRBJ2-7,TRBV2,TRBD1,NA,CASRLGQGVIGEQYF,TGTGCCAGCAGACTGGGACAGGGAGTGATTGGCGAGCAGTACTTC
TRBJ2-6,TRBV9,NA,NA,CASSVGGGSGANVLTF,TGTGCCAGCAGCGTAGGTGGAGGGAGTGGGGCCAACGTCCTGACTTTC
TRBJ2-3,TRBV14,NA,NA,CASSRGFSTDTQYF,TGTGCCAGCAGCAGGGGGTTCAGCACAGATACGCAGTATTTT
TRBJ1-1,TRBV10-1,NA,NA,CASSDPGANTEAFF,TGCGCCAGCAGTGACCCAGGGGCGAACACTGAAGCTTTCTTT
TRBJ1-2,TRBV7-8,NA,NA,CASSSRDWANYGYTF,TGTGCCAGCAGCTCTCGGGACTGGGCAAACTATGGCTACACCTTC
TRBJ2-3,TRBV6-6,NA,NA,CASSPGYTDTQYF,TGTGCCAGCAGTCCGGGATACACAGATACGCAGTATTTT
TRBJ1-5,TRBV6-5,TRBD1,NA,CASGRDRDYQPQHF,TGTGCCAGCGGCCGGGACAGGGACTATCAGCCCCAGCATTTT
TRBJ1-4,TRBV11-2,TRBD1,NA,CASSLGTGELFF,TGTGCCAGCAGCTTGGGGACAGGGGAACTGTTTTTT
TRBJ1-1,TRBV10-2,NA,NA,CASIRPGDTEAFF,TGCGCCAGCATTCGACCCGGGGACACTGAAGCTTTCTTT
TRBJ1-5,TRBV7-6,NA,NA,CASSDSSNQPQHF,TGTGCCAGCTCGGACAGTAGCAATCAGCCCCAGCATTTT
TRBJ2-7,TRBV29-1,NA,NA,CSVEDPGRHEQYF,TGCAGCGTTGAAGATCCAGGGCGCCACGAGCAGTACTTC
TRBJ2-3,TRBV19,NA,NA,CASSNLGGTDTQYF,TGTGCCAGTAGCAACCTCGGAGGGACAGATACGCAGTATTTT
TRBJ2-2,TRBV18,NA,NA,CASYSQDTGELFF,TGTGCCAGCTACTCCCAGGACACCGGGGAGCTGTTTTTT
TRBJ2-7,TRBV19,NA,NA,CASRYNTGSYEQYF,TGTGCCAGTAGATATAACACAGGTTCCTACGAGCAGTACTTC
TRBJ2-7,TRBV7-9,TRBD1,NA,CASSPSLWTGRDEQYF,TGTGCCAGCAGCCCCTCTCTTTGGACAGGCCGGGACGAGCAGTACTTC
TRBJ2-5,TRBV27,TRBD1,NA,CASSLLSPDRVQETQYF,TGTGCCAGCAGTTTATTATCCCCGGACAGGGTGCAAGAGACCCAGTACTTC
TRBJ1-2,TRBV6-1,TRBD1,NA,CASRDQGVSYGYTF,TGTGCCAGCAGGGATCAGGGGGTGAGCTATGGCTACACCTTC
TRBJ2-7,TRBV6-5,NA,NA,CASRRRDSSYEQYF,TGTGCCAGCCGAAGGCGGGACAGCTCCTACGAGCAGTACTTC